This T cell receptor beta chain derives from a study of blood T cell repertoires in COVID-19. Study information: Samples came from the United States, Italy and Spain, spanning acute and convalescent COVID-19. From T cells, B-cell-depleted T cells, or PBMCs came the material, which was cDNA or gDNA.

The CDR3 is 13 amino acids. V was pared by 7 bases and J by 8 bases, with 14 bases between. The V gene's germline CDR1 is SNHLY and CDR2 FYNNEI. In the authors' methods: Amplification of reference gene primers provided the estimated nucleated cell counts. Repertoires were generated with immunoSEQ multiplex PCR, while TCRdb's copy carries only in-frame clones and drops some. That table gives V, J and clone size, and the DNA gave D and trimming. Among approximately 240,000 clones, 65% to 80% were seen once, and the ten largest hold 4%. V usage is TRBV2 and J usage is TRBJ1-4; no reliable D call. The sequence was obtained from a woman aged 35 to 49 with active or convalescent COVID-19. The specimen sequenced was peripheral blood. CDR3 protein: CASTREKKEKLFF. As DNA, the CDR3 is TGTGCCAGCACACGCGAAAAAAAGGAAAAACTGTTTTTT.